This paragraph reports one T cell receptor (beta chain). Its cognate antigen is unknown. Assay used: immunoSEQ multiplex PCR; TCRdb lists only in-frame clones, some missing. The sample lists roughly 61,000 clones, more than 80% occurring once. This entry belongs to a study of vaccination effects on CD4 cells after COVID-19. Study details: As their vaccination, participants received two doses of either BNT162b2 or mRNA-1273. Findings of the study overall: Vaccine- and infection-induced clones showed marked clonal contraction late following vaccination.

With the ViraFEST assay, the study expanded antigen-specific CD4+ T cells using viral peptide pools, then sequenced them. Between days 9 and 10 of culture, CD4+ T cells were separated out. Nobody among the vaccine recipients had prior SARS-CoV-2 infection (nucleocapsid antibodies were negative). Both day 3 and day 7 saw half the medium replaced with IL-2 medium. The ends lost 1 base at V and 4 bases at J; junction bases unmatched: 0. The germline V gene encodes CDR1 SGHTA and CDR2 FQGNSA. The CDR3 length is 15 residues. The source was CD4+ T cells from PBMCs cultured with HCoV-229E spike peptides, collected before COVID-19 vaccination. The clonotype was recovered from a human donor who received a COVID-19 vaccine. The chain uses TRBV7-2 and TRBJ2-1; 11 bases line up with TRBD2. The CDR3 DNA reads TGTGCCAGCAGCTTAGGACTAGCGGGGTACAATGAGCAGTTCTTC. This encodes CASSLGLAGYNEQFF.